The 5 T cell receptor beta chains in this list originate from one sample, sequenced in a study of cytomegalovirus exposure and HLA in healthy donors. PCR amplification relied on 60 Vbeta primers (plus 13 Jbeta primers). Method: immunoSEQ multiplex PCR; TCRdb's copy keeps in-frame clones and lacks some. Here the sample spans 170,000 or so clones, approximately 78% being singletons. Sample: PBMCs. The receptors shown here come from a woman in her thirties or forties in good health and CMV-seronegative.

A remark on this clone: Additional DNA sequences in this sample encode the identical CDR3. The chain is built from TRBV5-1 and TRBJ1-4, with a weak D call TRBD1 (5 bases). The V and J ends lost 1 base and 4 bases respectively, with 8 bases between them. Germline V CDR1 and CDR2: SGHRS, YFSETQ. The CDR3 contains 14 residues. The CDR3 protein is CASSLTGLNEKLFF. The CDR3 nucleotides read TGCGCCAGCAGCTTGACAGGCCTTAATGAAAAACTGTTTTTT.

The chain joins TRBV14 to TRBJ2-7, with 12 positions matching TRBD2. The CDR3 is made up of 15 amino acids. In germline, CDR1 is SGHDN, CDR2 FVKESK. With 1 base clipped from V and 2 bases from J, the junction kept 0 bases outside the gene matches. The CDR3 DNA reads as TGTGCCAGCAGCCAAGGACTAGCGGGGGCCTACGAGCAGTACTTC. Protein: CASSQGLAGAYEQYF.

This clone showed up just a few times. This rearrangement joins TRBV5-5 to TRBJ1-1; D is possibly TRBD1 (5 bases). The CDR3 contains 14 residues. Germline CDR1 reads SGHKS; CDR2 reads YYEKEE (reference sequence). Deletions cut 3 bases from V and 2 bases from J, with 11 bases between. The CDR3 DNA is TGTGCCAGCAGCTATCAGGGTATTAACACTGAAGCTTTCTTT. Protein product: CASSYQGINTEAFF.

This clone was detected a few times. In the same sample, other DNA sequences code for this CDR3. The chain combines TRBV20-1 with TRBJ2-1; D possibly corresponds to TRBD1 (5 bases). Trimming took 6 bases from V and 3 from J, leaving 6 bases between them. This CDR3 spans 11 amino acids. The germline V gene encodes CDR1 DFQATT and CDR2 SNEGSKA (reference sequence). This chain's CDR3 is CSADSYNEQFF. In DNA form, the CDR3 reads TGCAGTGCCGACAGCTACAATGAGCAGTTCTTC.

This clone appeared a few times. V usage is TRBV11-2 and J usage is TRBJ1-6; D may be TRBD1 (5 bases). The CDR3 is made up of 15 amino acids. The V gene lost 2 bases and the J gene lost 7 bases, with 12 bases spanning the gap. Germline V lookup: CDR1 SGHAT, CDR2 FQNNGV. CDR3 bases: TGTGCCAGCAGCTTAATGGGGCCCTCCAATTCACCCCTCCACTTT. Its translation: CASSLMGPSNSPLHF. The complete variable domain, with remaining parts taken from reference TRBV11-2 and TRBJ1-6, reads EAGVAQSPRYKIIEKRQSVAFWCNPISGHATLYWYQQILGQGPKLLIQFQNNGVVDDSQLPKDRFSAERLKGVDSTLKIQPAKLEDSAVYLCASSLMGPSNSPLHFGNGTRLTVT.